The TCR beta chain under discussion was sequenced for a study of T cell responses to AZD1222 COVID-19 vaccine. Study observations and caveats: Repertoire sampling was restricted to post-peak T cell response timepoints. At baseline, just six AZD1222 recipients tested seropositive. Spike regions recognized by vaccine-associated CD4 TCRs spanned the protein, led by 160-218 and 743-854.

A remark on this clone: The target antigen is unknown.

CDR3 length: 15 residues. The germline CDR1 and CDR2 sequences are SGHAT and FQNNGV. V shed 5 bases, J shed 5 bases, and the junction held 11 bases outside the gene matches. Some clones are missing from TCRdb's copy, which holds only in-frame ones; the method was immunoSEQ multiplex PCR. The table has just over 70,000 clones, approximately 81% seen once. V is TRBV11-2 and J is TRBJ2-5, with 7 bases aligning to TRBD1. The receptor comes from an adult in good health. The sequencing used peripheral blood, collected on day 0 of AZD1222 vaccination. The CDR3 reads CASSRSRQGRETQYF. The CDR3 region has the DNA TGTGCCAGCAGCCGCTCACGACAGGGACGGGAGACCCAGTACTTC.